The 20 T cell receptor beta chains presented below share a single source sample, sequenced in a study of blood T cell repertoires in COVID-19. Sequenced by immunoSEQ multiplex PCR; TCRdb stores in-frame clones only, minus some. The repertoire includes some 66,000 clones, more than 75% of them detected once, and roughly 1.2% sits in the top ten. The material sequenced was peripheral blood. The receptors derive from a woman in her sixties with acute or convalescent COVID-19.

This clone was picked up many times. V gene TRBV5-1 combines with J gene TRBJ1-3, with a weak D call TRBD1 (6 bases). CDR3 length: 16 amino acids. CDR1 SGHRS and CDR2 YFSETQ come from the germline V gene. V shed 5 bases and J shed 3 bases, with 18 bases lying between them. In DNA form, the CDR3 reads TGCGCCAGCAGTCCTGATCTCAGGGGTTATGGAAACACCATATATTTT. Translating it yields CASSPDLRGYGNTIYF.

The rearrangement uses TRBV4-1 and TRBJ2-1, with no clear D. Germline CDR1 and CDR2: MGHRA and YSYEKL. The ends were cut back, 2 bases at V and 8 bases at J, with 10 bases in the middle. This CDR3 spans 13 amino acids. CDR3 amino acids: CASSQHSRYEQFF. The CDR3 DNA reads TGCGCCAGCAGCCAACATAGTCGTTATGAGCAGTTCTTC.

The chain is built from TRBV10-1 and TRBJ2-5; 8 bases are shared with TRBD2. This CDR3 contains 20 residues. CDR1 and CDR2 (germline): WNHNN, SYGVQD (reference sequence). V lost 8 bases to trimming and J lost 3 bases; unmatched junction nucleotides: 26. Here the CDR3 reads CASGTISGREASEGEETQYF. As DNA, the CDR3 is TGCGCCAGCGGAACCATTAGCGGGCGGGAGGCCTCCGAGGGAGAAGAGACCCAGTACTTC.

This sequence joins TRBV12-3 or TRBV12-4 and TRBJ2-3; D gene ambiguous. The CDR3 is 12 amino acids. Deletions cut 3 bases from V and 2 bases from J, with 3 bases between. The CDR3 coding sequence is TGTGCCAGCAGTTTTAACACAGATACGCAGTATTTT. It codes for CASSFNTDTQYF.

This sequence joins TRBV29-1 and TRBJ1-5, with D perhaps TRBD1 (5 bases). CDR1 and CDR2 (germline): SQVTM, ANQGSEA. The CDR3 covers 13 residues. The V gene lost 4 bases and the J gene lost 6 bases, with 13 bases spanning the gap. The CDR3: CSVGRGAGQPQHF. For the CDR3, the DNA is TGCAGCGTTGGGAGGGGTGCGGGTCAGCCCCAGCATTTT.

This rearrangement joins TRBV6-5 to TRBJ2-5; a weak D match, TRBD1 (6 bases). From germline, CDR1 is MNHEY and CDR2 SVGAGI. The length of the CDR3 is 13 residues. Trimming took 5 bases from V and 3 from J, leaving 10 bases between them. CDR3 sequence (DNA): TGTGCCAGCAGTCCCCAGGGGAAAGAGACCCAGTACTTC. This translates into CASSPQGKETQYF.

The J gene is TRBJ1-2, the V gene TRBV15; TRBD1 is a possible D gene (5 bases). V lost 0 bases and J lost 8, with 19 bases in between. CDR1 is LNHNV and CDR2 is YYDKDF in the germline V gene (reference sequence). This CDR3 spans 16 amino acids. The CDR3 DNA reads as TGTGCCACCAGCAGAGAGTTGGGCGGGGGGAGTGAGGGCTACACCTTC. This sequence encodes CATSRELGGGSEGYTF.

This clone was observed a single time. The V and J genes are TRBV3-1 (or the pseudogene TRBV3-2) and TRBJ1-1; no clear D gene. This CDR3 spans 11 amino acids. V was trimmed by 5 bases and J by 11 bases, leaving 12 bases between them. Germline V gene sequence: CDR1 LGHDT, CDR2 YNNKEL (reference sequence). The CDR3 sequence is CASSDARGAFF. CDR3 nucleotide sequence: TGTGCCAGCAGCGACGCACGGGGTGCTTTCTTT.

CDR3 residues: CASSLSGGGTEAFF. CDR3 DNA: TGTGCCAGCAGCTTGTCGGGGGGTGGCACTGAAGCTTTCTTT. V is TRBV5-4 and J is TRBJ1-1, with D possibly being TRBD1 (5 bases). Trimming left V 1 base short and J 4 bases short, with 11 bases between. Germline lookup yields CDR1 SGHNT and CDR2 YYREEE (reference sequence). The CDR3 loop spans 14 amino acids.

The chain couples TRBV2 to TRBJ1-2, with a possible D match to TRBD1 (5 bases). The CDR3 runs to 14 residues. The germline V and J ends were trimmed by 6 bases and 4 bases, with 15 bases remaining between them. CDR1 SNHLY and CDR2 FYNNEI come from the germline V gene. CDR3 sequence reads: CASSGHPSPYGYTF. CDR3 bases: TGTGCCAGCAGCGGACACCCGTCCCCCTATGGCTACACCTTC.

This clone was found a few times. V and J are TRBV7-6 and TRBJ2-2; no reliable D call. CDR1 is SGHVS, CDR2 FNYEAQ, per germline. CDR3 length: 12 residues. Trimming left V 5 bases short and J 7 bases short, with 8 bases between. The CDR3 DNA sequence: TGTGCCAGCAGCCGGAGTAGCGGGGAGCTGTTTTTT. Protein product: CASSRSSGELFF.

The V gene is TRBV29-1, the J gene TRBJ1-1, with TRBD1 identical over 7 bases. Germline V gene lookup returns CDR1 SQVTM and CDR2 ANQGSEA. The CDR3 is made up of 15 amino acids. V trimming: 0 bases; J trimming: 1 base; junction bases outside the gene matches: 5. CDR3 DNA sequence: TGCAGCGTTGAAGATTGGCGACAGGGGAACACTGAAGCTTTCTTT. Translating it yields CSVEDWRQGNTEAFF.

This chain links TRBV19 with TRBJ1-2, with D perhaps TRBD1 (6 bases). V lost 6 bases, J lost 0 bases, and 17 bases lay in between. The CDR3 is 16 residues long. Germline CDR1 reads LNHDA; CDR2 reads SQIVND (reference sequence). The CDR3 bases are TGTGCCAGTAGGCCTAACAGGGACCCCGCTAACTATGGCTACACCTTC. Residues: CASRPNRDPANYGYTF.

V and J are TRBV5-4 and TRBJ1-2, with 7 bases aligning to TRBD1. V lost 4 bases and J lost 5; bases outside the gene matches: 8. The V gene's germline CDR1 is SGHNT and CDR2 YYREEE (reference sequence). CDR3 length: 14 residues. The CDR3 reads CASSLPGQIYGYTF. The CDR3 DNA is TGTGCCAGCAGCCTTCCGGGACAGATATATGGCTACACCTTC.

The V call is TRBV4-2, the J call TRBJ1-6; a weak D match, TRBD1 (6 bases). V shed 4 bases and J shed 7 bases, with 23 bases lying between them. The CDR3 runs to 18 residues. CDR1 is LGHNA and CDR2 is YNFKEQ in the germline V gene. The CDR3 region has the DNA TGTGCCAGCAGCCCCCGCCCCCTCGGACAGACGGCGAATTCACCCCTCCACTTT. Amino acid sequence: CASSPRPLGQTANSPLHF.

V gene TRBV6-6 combines with J gene TRBJ2-5, with 9 bases that match TRBD1. J was trimmed by 5 bases and V by 4 bases; bases with no gene match: 5. CDR1 and CDR2 (germline): MNHNY, SVGAGI (reference sequence). This CDR3 region has 14 residues. CDR3 DNA sequence: TGTGCCAGCAGTTTGGGACAGGGCAGGGAGACCCAGTACTTC. It specifies CASSLGQGRETQYF.

This chain uses TRBV7-2 with TRBJ2-1, with 10 bases fitting TRBD1. From germline, CDR1 is SGHTA and CDR2 FQGNSA. There are 16 residues in the CDR3. Trimming at V came to 5 bases and at J to 4 bases, leaving 8 bases not matched to a gene. The CDR3 nucleotides read TGTGCCAGCAGCCTCCGGGGACAGGGGCCTTACAATGAGCAGTTCTTC. It is translated as CASSLRGQGPYNEQFF.

V and J are TRBV27 and TRBJ1-2, with D uncertain. The CDR3 contains 13 residues. The ends were cut back, 8 bases at V and 3 bases at J, with 13 bases in the middle. Germline CDR1 MNHEY, CDR2 SMNVEV (reference sequence). CDR3 nucleotide sequence: TGTGCCAGCGCCTCCTCGGGGTACTATGGCTACACCTTC. Encoded protein: CASASSGYYGYTF.

The rearrangement joins TRBV5-4 to TRBJ2-2; D gene ambiguous. CDR1 is SGHNT, CDR2 YYREEE, per germline (reference sequence). With 0 bases removed from V and 6 bases from J, the gap between germline ends came to 9 bases. The CDR3 runs 14 residues. The CDR3 bases are TGTGCCAGCAGCTTGGTTCAAGGAGCCGGGGAGCTGTTTTTT. Residues: CASSLVQGAGELFF.

The chain uses TRBV5-4 and TRBJ1-2; 10 positions match TRBD1. The CDR3 has 13 residues. V trimming: 5 bases; J trimming: 8 bases; junction bases outside the gene matches: 6. Germline V gene data show CDR1 as SGHNT and CDR2 as YYREEE (reference sequence). In nucleotides, the CDR3 is TGTGCCAGCAGGGGACAGGGGAGGGAGGGCTACACCTTC. Translating gives CASRGQGREGYTF.